These 9 T cell receptor beta chains share one sample of origin, sequenced in a study of radiotherapy plus CTLA-4 blockade in lung cancer. Profiled with immunoSEQ multiplex PCR; TCRdb holds only in-frame clones, not every one. The repertoire consists of around 80,000 clones, with about 80% occurring once and the leading ten covering around 0.72%. The material was peripheral blood, obtained from a patient treated with radiotherapy plus ipilimumab. All receptors come from a human donor with non-small cell lung cancer who had stable disease on radiotherapy plus ipilimumab.

The CDR3 region is CASSAAGRDGYTF. The CDR3 DNA is TGTGCCAGCAGCGCCGCAGGGCGTGATGGCTACACCTTC. The chain carries TRBV7-9 and TRBJ1-2; tentative D call: TRBD1 (5 bases). V shed 5 bases and J shed 6 bases, with 13 bases lying between them. Germline V gene sequence: CDR1 SEHNR, CDR2 FQNEAQ (reference sequence). This CDR3 comprises 13 residues.

The CDR3 spells CSTSGQGAGTGELFF. CDR3 coding DNA: TGCAGCACATCCGGACAGGGGGCAGGGACCGGGGAGCTGTTTTTT. The V call is TRBV29-1, the J call TRBJ2-2; 11 bases are a match to TRBD1. The CDR3 is 15 amino acids. Germline trimming cut 8 bases from V and 5 bases from J; bases unmatched to any gene: 10. Germline-derived CDR1 and CDR2 are SQVTM and ANQGSEA.

This clone was observed a few times. This chain connects TRBV10-2 to TRBJ2-7, with a tentative D call TRBD2 (5 bases). Per the germline V gene, CDR1 is WSHSY and CDR2 is SAAADI. V was pared by 8 bases and J by 0 bases, with 11 bases between. The CDR3 has 13 amino acids. The CDR3 sequence: CASESGRSYEQYF. CDR3 nucleotide sequence: TGCGCCAGCGAGAGCGGACGCTCCTACGAGCAGTACTTC.

The chain combines TRBV6-1 with TRBJ2-2; D gene ambiguous. CDR3 size: 11 residues. Germline V gene lookup returns CDR1 MNHNS and CDR2 SASEGT. Trimming stripped 6 bases from V and 7 bases from J, with 6 bases between. The CDR3 spells CASREIGELFF. The CDR3 DNA follows: TGTGCCAGCAGAGAGATCGGGGAGCTGTTTTTT.

The gene calls are TRBV19 and TRBJ1-6, with a possible D match to TRBD1 (6 bases). Between the trimmed V and J ends, which lost 7 bases and 7 bases, there was a span of 11 bases. Germline CDR1 is LNHDA and CDR2 is SQIVND (reference sequence). This CDR3 has 13 residues. CDR3 loop: CASMRQGNSPLHF. As DNA, the CDR3 is TGTGCCAGTATGAGGCAGGGGAATTCACCCCTCCACTTT.

The V and J genes are TRBV30 and TRBJ1-1, with D possibly matching TRBD1 (6 bases). The CDR3 covers 14 residues. Germline CDR1 and CDR2: GTSNPN and SVGIG (reference sequence). The germline V and J ends were trimmed by 2 bases and 3 bases, with 13 bases remaining between them. The CDR3 bases are TGTGCCTGGAGTACAGGGCAGAGGCACACTGAAGCTTTCTTT. It specifies CAWSTGQRHTEAFF.

This clone was found a few times. The rearrangement uses TRBV18 and TRBJ1-6, with 8 positions matching TRBD1. The CDR3 is 17 residues long. Per germline, CDR1 KGHSH and CDR2 LQKENI. Trimming cost V 3 bases and J 2 bases; bases outside gene matches: 6. DNA for the CDR3: TGTGCCAGCTCACCTACCACAGGGGGGGCCTATAATTCACCCCTCCACTTT. It translates to CASSPTTGGAYNSPLHF. Drawing the rest from reference TRBV18 and TRBJ1-6, the complete variable domain is NAGVMQNPRHLVRRRGQEARLRCSPMKGHSHVYWYRQLPEEGLKFMVYLQKENIIDESGMPKERFSAEFPKEGPSILRIQQVVRGDSAAYFCASSPTTGGAYNSPLHFGNGTRLTVT.

The chain uses TRBV30 and TRBJ2-2; 10 bases align to TRBD2. This CDR3 region has 16 residues. The V segment lost 1 base and the J segment 5 bases; nucleotides outside the gene matches: 7. CDR1 GTSNPN and CDR2 SVGIG come from the germline V gene (reference sequence). CDR3 in amino acids: CAWSGASGSATGELFF. In DNA form, the CDR3 reads TGTGCCTGGAGTGGTGCTAGCGGGAGTGCAACCGGGGAGCTGTTTTTT.

The chain links TRBV25-1 to TRBJ2-5; 11 bases match TRBD1. J lost 4 bases, V lost 2 bases, and 6 bases had no gene match. Germline V gene data show CDR1 as MGHDK and CDR2 as SYGVNS. The CDR3 is 16 residues long. CDR3 protein: CASSEGTGGSTETQYF. In nucleotides, the CDR3 is TGTGCCAGCAGTGAAGGGACAGGGGGTAGTACAGAGACCCAGTACTTC.